This TCR delta chain originates from a study of Vδ1+ human thymocytes. RNA was extracted from the cells and then reverse transcribed. Pooled V-gene forward primers with one constant-region reverse primer generated the CDR3 amplicons by multiplex PCR. TCRdb fed the multiplex PCR reads into CATT to redo clone calling. This table has about 75,000 delta-chain clones, about 38% appearing once. Per germline, CDR1 TSWWSYY and CDR2 QGS. Deletions cut 1 base from V and 0 bases from J, with 15 bases between. The CDR3 runs to 17 residues. The sorted cells were CD3+ Vdelta1+ Vdelta2- thymocytes from alphabeta-depleted thymus. General observations from the study: In the thymus, TRG and TRD repertoires looked highly polyclonal with Gaussian CDR3 lengths.

Worth noting for this clone: Its antigen remains unidentified. This same CDR3 is encoded by further DNA sequences in the sample.

The sequence was collected from a boy under two years old who had congenital heart surgery. V and J are TRDV1 and TRDJ1; D is undetermined. Source material: Vdelta1+ gamma-delta thymocytes from the thymus. The subset was: FACS-sorted CD3+ TCRalphabeta- TCRVdelta1+ TCRVdelta2- thymocytes. CDR3 in amino acids: CALGEPGRSTDTDKLIF. DNA for the CDR3: TGTGCTCTTGGGGAACCAGGGCGGAGTACTGACACCGATAAACTCATCTTT.